The source of this TCR beta chain is a study of shared clonotypes between healthy human individuals. TCRdb keeps only in-frame clones here, not all; method: immunoSEQ multiplex PCR. The repertoire consists of some 1,100,000 clones, with 78% occurring once and the leading ten covering about 0.52%. This clone showed up just a few times. The same CDR3 arises from other DNA sequences in this sample as well. Healthy adults negative for HIV, lacking recent acute infections or vaccinations, served as donors. Subsets obtained from CD4+ cells comprised CD45RA+ naive and CD45RA-negative memory cells. The V and J ends lost 2 bases and 7 bases respectively, with 8 bases between them. Germline V CDR1 and CDR2: MDHEN, SYDVKM. The CDR3 spans 12 residues.

This sequence was found in a man between 18 and 29 years old in good health. Some clones in this sample may be carry-over from other donors' samples. Sequences were obtained from memory CD4+ T cells from PBMCs. Subset reported: CD45RA-negative fraction. This chain connects TRBV28 to TRBJ1-2; D is undetermined. The CDR3 is CASSLPFRGYTF. In DNA, the CDR3 is TGTGCCAGCAGTTTACCTTTTCGTGGCTACACCTTC.